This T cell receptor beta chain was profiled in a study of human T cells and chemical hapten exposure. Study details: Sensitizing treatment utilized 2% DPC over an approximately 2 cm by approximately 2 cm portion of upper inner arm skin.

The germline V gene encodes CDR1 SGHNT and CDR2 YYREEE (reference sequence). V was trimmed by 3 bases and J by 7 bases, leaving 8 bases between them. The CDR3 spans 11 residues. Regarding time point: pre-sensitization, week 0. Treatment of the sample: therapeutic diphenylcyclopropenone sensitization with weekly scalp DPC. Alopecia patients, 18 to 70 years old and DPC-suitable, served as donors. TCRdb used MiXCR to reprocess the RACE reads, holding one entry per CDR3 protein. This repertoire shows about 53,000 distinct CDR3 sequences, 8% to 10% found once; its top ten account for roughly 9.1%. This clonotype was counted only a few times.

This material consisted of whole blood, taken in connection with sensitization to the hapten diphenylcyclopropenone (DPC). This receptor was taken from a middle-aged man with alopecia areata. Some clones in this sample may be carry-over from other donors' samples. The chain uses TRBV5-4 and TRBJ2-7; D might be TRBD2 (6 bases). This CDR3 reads CASSWDSEQYF. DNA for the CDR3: TGTGCCAGCAGCTGGGACTCTGAGCAGTACTTC.